Shown below are 21 T cell receptor beta chains from a single sample sequenced in a study of memory CD4+ T cells and cytomegalovirus serostatus. Using immunoSEQ multiplex PCR, the repertoire was profiled, and TCRdb retains in-frame clones only, with some absent. The sample shows roughly 48,000 clones, more than 70% of them seen only once. Single viable CD3+CD4+CD8-CD45RO+ cells were sorted as the memory CD4+ T cells. The source material was memory CD4+ T cells from blood. The receptor set was obtained from an adult in good health and CMV-seropositive.

The rearrangement uses TRBV19 and TRBJ1-4; TRBD1 matches 9 bases. Losses at the gene ends were 3 bases for V and 8 bases for J; bases not matched to a gene: 4. CDR1 is LNHDA, CDR2 SQIVND, per germline (reference sequence). The CDR3 consists of 14 residues. Written as DNA, the CDR3 is TGTGCCAGTAGTATTGGGACAGGGAACGAAAAACTGTTTTTT. As protein: CASSIGTGNEKLFF.

V and J are TRBV4-2 and TRBJ1-1; 7 bases map to TRBD1. The J segment lost 3 bases and the V segment lost 4 bases, leaving 5 bases of the junction unmatched. Germline assignment: CDR1 LGHNA and CDR2 YNFKEQ. The CDR3 spans 14 residues. The CDR3 region has the DNA TGTGCCAGCAGCCCACAGGGGTGGGACACTGAAGCTTTCTTT. Residues: CASSPQGWDTEAFF.

The chain links TRBV7-9 to TRBJ2-3; D possibly corresponds to TRBD2 (6 bases). This CDR3 spans 15 amino acids. Trimming stripped 1 base from V and 3 bases from J, with 11 bases between. The germline V gene encodes CDR1 SEHNR and CDR2 FQNEAQ (reference sequence). The CDR3 protein is CASSLGEVGTDTQYF. The CDR3, as DNA: TGTGCCAGCAGCTTAGGGGAGGTTGGGACAGATACGCAGTATTTT.

The gene calls are TRBV19 and TRBJ2-3; tentatively, D is TRBD2 (6 bases). The CDR3 loop spans 16 amino acids. In germline, CDR1 is LNHDA, CDR2 SQIVND (reference sequence). V was cut by 4 bases and J by 1 base, with 15 bases left in between. This chain's CDR3 is CASSTGTGGGTDTQYF. CDR3 nucleotide sequence: TGTGCCAGTAGTACCGGGACTGGCGGGGGCACAGATACGCAGTATTTT.

This clone was seen just once. The chain uses TRBV7-2 and TRBJ2-3; D remains ambiguous. V was pared by 5 bases and J by 6 bases, with 9 bases between. Germline CDR1 reads SGHTA; CDR2 reads FQGNSA. CDR3 length: 12 amino acids. The DNA for the CDR3 is TGTGCCAGCAGCGCCTGGAAGGATACGCAGTATTTT. This gives the protein CASSAWKDTQYF.

The V gene is TRBV6-1, the J gene TRBJ1-1; possible D gene TRBD1, 6 bases. CDR1 and CDR2 (germline): MNHNS, SASEGT. The CDR3 loop spans 15 amino acids. V was clipped by 6 bases and J by 4 bases, with 18 bases between them. This CDR3 is CASRAGHILITEAFF. DNA of the CDR3: TGTGCCAGCAGGGCGGGACACATTCTAATCACTGAAGCTTTCTTT.

The chain combines TRBV30 with TRBJ2-7, with 13 bases lining up with TRBD2. The germline V gene encodes CDR1 GTSNPN and CDR2 SVGIG (reference sequence). V lost 1 base, J lost 2 bases, and 5 bases stayed unmatched. The length of the CDR3 is 16 residues. The CDR3 DNA sequence: TGTGCCTGGAGTGGAACTAGCGGGAGGGCCCCCTACGAGCAGTACTTC. Amino acids: CAWSGTSGRAPYEQYF.

The chain uses TRBV5-4 and TRBJ2-4, with D uncertain. This CDR3 is built from 15 residues. Trimming removed 0 bases at V and 7 bases at J, with 14 bases between. From germline, CDR1 is SGHNT and CDR2 YYREEE (reference sequence). As DNA, the CDR3 is TGTGCCAGCAGCTTGGGGGCAGCCCAAGGTAACATTCAGTACTTC. This sequence encodes CASSLGAAQGNIQYF.

The genes are TRBV5-6 and TRBJ2-7; 8 nucleotides align to TRBD1. From germline, CDR1 is SGHDT and CDR2 YYEEEE. The CDR3 consists of 14 residues. V lost 3 bases to trimming and J lost 0 bases; unmatched junction nucleotides: 2. CDR3 DNA sequence: TGTGCCAGCAGCTCAGGGGGCCTCTCCTACGAGCAGTACTTC. The encoded protein is CASSSGGLSYEQYF.

J is TRBJ1-1 and V is TRBV7-2; 9 bases line up with TRBD1. J was trimmed by 1 base and V by 5 bases; bases with no gene match: 5. The CDR3 has 15 residues. Germline V CDR1 and CDR2: SGHTA, FQGNSA. The DNA of the CDR3 is TGTGCCAGCAGCCCGAACAGGGGGCAGAACACTGAAGCTTTCTTT. It translates to CASSPNRGQNTEAFF.

The rearrangement links TRBV28 to TRBJ1-2; TRBD1 might be the D (6 bases). Germline CDR1 MDHEN, CDR2 SYDVKM. The V and J ends lost 3 bases and 5 bases respectively, with 19 bases between them. The CDR3 has 16 amino acids. The CDR3 protein is CASSLGAALSAYGYTF. In DNA form, the CDR3 reads TGTGCCAGCAGTTTGGGGGCGGCTCTCTCGGCTTATGGCTACACCTTC.

Details on this clone: Mismatch with germline at one junction end may stem from a read error. The CDR3 DNA is TGTGCCAGCAGGGAAGCGGGGGACCGATGGCGATATGGCTACACCTTC. It specifies CASREAGDRWRYGYTF. The rearrangement joins TRBV2 to TRBJ1-2; possibly TRBD1 for D (5 bases). Germline values: CDR1 SNHLY, CDR2 FYNNEI. This CDR3 spans 16 amino acids.

This clone was observed a few times. For the CDR3, the DNA is TGTGCCAGCACCCAGGGGGCTCCGGGGGGCGAGCAGTACTTC. This gives the protein CASTQGAPGGEQYF. V usage is TRBV7-6 and J usage is TRBJ2-7; the D gene is possibly TRBD1 (8 bases). V dropped 7 bases and J dropped 6 bases, with 19 bases sitting between them. CDR1 is SGHVS and CDR2 is FNYEAQ in the germline V gene. This CDR3 spans 14 amino acids.

This clone was picked up one time. V and J are TRBV30 and TRBJ1-5, with 7 bases that match TRBD1. V dropped 1 base and J dropped 3; count of bases not matched to a gene: 6. The CDR3 contains 15 residues. Germline assignment: CDR1 GTSNPN and CDR2 SVGIG (reference sequence). CDR3 in amino acids: CAWSGRQGNNQPQHF. Here the CDR3 DNA reads TGTGCCTGGAGTGGAAGACAGGGTAACAATCAGCCCCAGCATTTT.

This clone appeared once. The chain uses TRBV19 and TRBJ1-5; TRBD1 aligns across 7 bases. After removal of 5 bases from V and 5 bases from J, the junction contained 3 bases not matched to a gene. CDR3 length equals 13 residues. Germline CDR1 reads LNHDA; CDR2 reads SQIVND (reference sequence). The CDR3 reads CASSDTGDQPQHF. CDR3 DNA: TGTGCCAGTAGTGATACAGGGGATCAGCCCCAGCATTTT.

V and J are TRBV6-1 and TRBJ1-1; perhaps TRBD1 as D (6 bases). The CDR3 runs 14 residues. Germline values: CDR1 MNHNS, CDR2 SASEGT. Trimming removed 1 base at V and 3 bases at J, with 9 bases between. The CDR3 here is CASSEDRAYTEAFF. The CDR3 DNA follows: TGTGCCAGCAGTGAAGACAGGGCCTACACTGAAGCTTTCTTT.

The chain is built from TRBV19 and TRBJ2-3; D not resolved. The CDR3 consists of 19 residues. V lost 6 bases to trimming and J lost 1 base, with 26 bases between them. Looked up from germline, CDR1 is LNHDA and CDR2 is SQIVND (reference sequence). The chain's CDR3 is CASSSAARGFLRGTDTQYF. For the CDR3, the DNA is TGTGCCAGTAGCTCGGCGGCTCGAGGTTTCCTTAGGGGCACAGATACGCAGTATTTT.

The chain links TRBV28 to TRBJ2-1, with TRBD2 identical over 8 bases. The trim removed 7 bases at V and 16 bases at J, leaving 12 bases unmatched. There are 12 residues in the CDR3. The germline CDR1 and CDR2 sequences are MDHEN and SYDVKM. CDR3 residues: CASTLAGTSPFF. In DNA form, the CDR3 reads TGTGCCAGCACCTTAGCCGGGACTAGTCCCTTCTTC.

J is TRBJ1-2 and V is TRBV5-8; D is ambiguous. The germline V gene has CDR1 SGHTS and CDR2 YDEGEE. Trimming left V 1 base short and J 6 bases short, with 19 bases between. The CDR3 consists of 16 residues. CDR3 bases: TGTGCCAGCAGCTTGTGGGGTGCAGGTTCTTCGGATGGCTACACCTTC. It encodes CASSLWGAGSSDGYTF.

The chain is built from TRBV7-9 and TRBJ2-5; no clear D gene. CDR1 and CDR2 (germline): SEHNR, FQNEAQ (reference sequence). CDR3 size: 14 residues. The V end was cut by 0 bases, the J end by 1 base, with 6 bases between. CDR3 protein: CASSLAGLQETQYF. The CDR3 nucleotides are TGTGCCAGCAGCTTAGCTGGGCTCCAAGAGACCCAGTACTTC.

CDR3 sequence (DNA): TGTGCCAGCAGTGAATTAACAGTACAAGAGACCCAGTACTTC. Protein sequence: CASSELTVQETQYF. The chain is built from TRBV2 and TRBJ2-5; no clear D. Germline lookup yields CDR1 SNHLY and CDR2 FYNNEI. Trimming left V 2 bases short and J 2 bases short, with 9 bases between. The CDR3 runs to 14 residues.